These 11 T cell receptor beta chains were sequenced from one sample in a study of cytomegalovirus exposure and HLA in healthy donors. Primers included in the PCR were 60 Vbeta and 13 Jbeta primers. Some clones are missing from TCRdb's copy, which holds only in-frame ones; the method was immunoSEQ multiplex PCR. The repertoire holds about 150,000 clones, approximately 60% seen once, with roughly 2.5% in the top ten. Sequenced: PBMCs. Every receptor here comes from a woman aged 40 to 50 in good health and CMV-seronegative.

V is TRBV6-1 and J is TRBJ1-2; 9 nucleotides line up with TRBD1. Germline assignment: CDR1 MNHNS and CDR2 SASEGT. J was trimmed by 8 bases and V by 4 bases; bases with no gene match: 5. CDR3 length: 13 amino acids. CDR3: CASSVRQGDGYTF. For the CDR3, the DNA is TGTGCCAGCAGTGTCCGACAGGGGGACGGCTACACCTTC.

In its sample, this clone was seen a few times. The rearrangement uses TRBV29-1 and TRBJ1-1; D uncertain. The length of the CDR3 is 12 residues. The V gene lost 8 bases and the J gene lost 6 bases, with 16 bases spanning the gap. CDR1 SQVTM and CDR2 ANQGSEA come from the germline V gene. In DNA, the CDR3 is TGCAGCTACCAGAGGGAGAATGCTGAAGCTTTCTTT. Encoded protein: CSYQRENAEAFF.

The chain links TRBV4-1 to TRBJ1-1, with D possibly TRBD1 on 6 matching bases. The CDR3 has 14 amino acids. Trimming took 2 bases from V and 8 from J, leaving 15 bases between them. The germline V gene encodes CDR1 MGHRA and CDR2 YSYEKL. The chain's CDR3 is CASSQLRGGREAFF. For the CDR3, the DNA is TGCGCCAGCAGCCAATTGAGAGGGGGAAGGGAAGCTTTCTTT.

The V and J genes are TRBV19 and TRBJ2-5; possible D gene TRBD2, 7 bases. The CDR3 consists of 14 residues. Trimming stripped 6 bases from V and 0 bases from J, with 11 bases between. CDR1 and CDR2 (germline): LNHDA, SQIVND (reference sequence). CDR3 protein: CASRRGTNQETQYF. CDR3 coding DNA: TGTGCCAGTAGAAGGGGGACTAACCAAGAGACCCAGTACTTC. The entire variable domain, with the rest obtained from reference TRBV19 and TRBJ2-5, is as follows: DGGITQSPKYLFRKEGQNVTLSCEQNLNHDAMYWYRQDPGQGLRLIYYSQIVNDFQKGDIAEGYSVSREKKESFPLTVTSAQKNPTAFYLCASRRGTNQETQYFGPGTRLLVL.

This clone was picked up a small number of times. Here the CDR3 DNA reads TGCGCCAGCAGCTTGGGCTACAGCTCTAATGAAAAACTGTTTTTT. Amino acids: CASSLGYSSNEKLFF. J is TRBJ1-4 and V is TRBV5-1; D uncertain. V was clipped by 0 bases and J by 3 bases, with 9 bases between them. Per germline, CDR1 SGHRS and CDR2 YFSETQ. The CDR3 is 15 residues long.

The chain has TRBV5-4 and TRBJ1-2, with a weak D call TRBD1 (5 bases). The CDR3 has 14 residues. The germline V gene has CDR1 SGHNT and CDR2 YYREEE (reference sequence). The V end lost 3 bases, the J end lost 5 bases, and 14 bases lay between the germline ends. The CDR3 reads CASSSGTEGYGYTF. The CDR3 nucleotides read TGTGCCAGCAGCTCCGGGACGGAGGGGTATGGCTACACCTTC.

The gene calls are TRBV6-5 and TRBJ1-5, with D maybe TRBD1 (5 bases). V was trimmed by 5 bases and J by 7 bases, leaving 15 bases between them. The CDR3 has 14 amino acids. Germline CDR1 is MNHEY and CDR2 is SVGAGI. CDR3 bases: TGTGCCAGCAGTCCGCGTGGGGCAGGGCAGCCCCAGCATTTT. It yields the protein CASSPRGAGQPQHF.

The chain recombines TRBV18 with TRBJ2-1, with TRBD2 matching over 11 bases. This CDR3 has 16 amino acids. The germline V gene has CDR1 KGHSH and CDR2 LQKENI. Unmatched junction bases numbered 13, after V lost 3 bases and J lost 12 bases. CDR3 region: CASSPGATSGGQGQFF. CDR3 nucleotides: TGTGCCAGCTCACCGGGCGCAACTAGCGGGGGCCAAGGGCAGTTCTTC.

The V gene is TRBV6-6, the J gene TRBJ1-5; 9 bases are shared with TRBD1. V shed 7 bases, J shed 7 bases, and the junction held 11 bases outside the gene matches. Germline V gene lookup returns CDR1 MNHNY and CDR2 SVGAGI (reference sequence). The CDR3 has 15 amino acids. The chain's CDR3 is CASNGGTGRHQPQHF. In DNA form, the CDR3 reads TGTGCCAGCAACGGAGGGACAGGGCGACACCAGCCCCAGCATTTT.

The genes are TRBV2 and TRBJ1-6; TRBD1 matches at 7 bases. This CDR3 is built from 16 residues. V dropped 4 bases and J dropped 10; count of bases not matched to a gene: 13. Germline lookup yields CDR1 SNHLY and CDR2 FYNNEI. CDR3 in DNA: TGTGCCAGCAGTGGGGTGTTGGGACAGAAAGTGTCACCCCTCCACTTT. It specifies CASSGVLGQKVSPLHF.

This clone was seen a single time. Other DNA sequences in the same sample also yield this CDR3. This chain links TRBV30 with TRBJ1-5; the D gene is possibly TRBD1 (6 bases). Trimming stripped 0 bases from V and 2 bases from J, with 14 bases between. This CDR3 has 16 residues. CDR1 and CDR2 (germline): GTSNPN, SVGIG (reference sequence). The chain's CDR3 is CAWSVSGGFGNQPQHF. The CDR3 DNA sequence: TGTGCCTGGAGTGTTTCGGGGGGCTTTGGCAATCAGCCCCAGCATTTT.